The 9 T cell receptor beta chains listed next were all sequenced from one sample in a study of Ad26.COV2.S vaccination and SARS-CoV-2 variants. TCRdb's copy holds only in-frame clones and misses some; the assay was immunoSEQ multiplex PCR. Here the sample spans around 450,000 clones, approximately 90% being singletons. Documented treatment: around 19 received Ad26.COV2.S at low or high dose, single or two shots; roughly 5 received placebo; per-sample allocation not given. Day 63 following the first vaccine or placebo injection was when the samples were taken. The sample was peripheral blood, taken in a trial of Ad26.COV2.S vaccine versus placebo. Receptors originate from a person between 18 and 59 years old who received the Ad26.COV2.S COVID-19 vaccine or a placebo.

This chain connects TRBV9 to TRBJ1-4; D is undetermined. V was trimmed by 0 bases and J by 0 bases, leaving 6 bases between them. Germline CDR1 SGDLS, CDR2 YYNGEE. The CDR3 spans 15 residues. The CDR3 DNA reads TGTGCCAGCAGCGTAGAGATCGCAACTAATGAAAAACTGTTTTTT. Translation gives CASSVEIATNEKLFF.

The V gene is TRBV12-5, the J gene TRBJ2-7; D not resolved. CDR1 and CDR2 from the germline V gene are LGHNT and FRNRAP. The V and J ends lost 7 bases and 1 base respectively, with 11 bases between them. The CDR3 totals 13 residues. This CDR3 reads CASAERPSYEQYF. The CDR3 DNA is TGTGCTAGTGCCGAAAGACCTTCCTACGAGCAGTACTTC.

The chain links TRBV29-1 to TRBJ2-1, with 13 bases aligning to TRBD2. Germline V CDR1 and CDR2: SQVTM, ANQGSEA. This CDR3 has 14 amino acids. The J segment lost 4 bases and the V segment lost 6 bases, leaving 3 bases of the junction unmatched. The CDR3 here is CSVGTSGTYNEQFF. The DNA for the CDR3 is TGCAGCGTGGGGACTAGCGGGACGTACAATGAGCAGTTCTTC.

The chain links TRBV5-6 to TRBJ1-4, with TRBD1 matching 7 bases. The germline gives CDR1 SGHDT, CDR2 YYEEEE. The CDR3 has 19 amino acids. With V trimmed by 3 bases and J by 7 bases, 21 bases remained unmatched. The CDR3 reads CASSSAWGVGGEITEKLFF. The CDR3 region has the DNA TGTGCCAGCAGCTCCGCGTGGGGCGTAGGGGGCGAAATAACTGAAAAACTGTTTTTT.

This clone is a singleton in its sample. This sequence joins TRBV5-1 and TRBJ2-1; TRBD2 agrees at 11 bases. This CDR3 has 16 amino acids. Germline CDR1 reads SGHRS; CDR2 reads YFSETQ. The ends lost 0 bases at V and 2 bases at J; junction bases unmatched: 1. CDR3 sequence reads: CASSLELAGAYNEQFF. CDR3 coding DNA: TGCGCCAGCAGCTTGGAACTAGCGGGGGCCTACAATGAGCAGTTCTTC. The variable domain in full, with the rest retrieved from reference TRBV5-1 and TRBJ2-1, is KAGVTQTPRYLIKTRGQQVTLSCSPISGHRSVSWYQQTPGQGLQFLFEYFSETQRNKGNFPGRFSGRQFSNSRSEMNVSTLELGDSALYLCASSLELAGAYNEQFFGPGTRLTVL.

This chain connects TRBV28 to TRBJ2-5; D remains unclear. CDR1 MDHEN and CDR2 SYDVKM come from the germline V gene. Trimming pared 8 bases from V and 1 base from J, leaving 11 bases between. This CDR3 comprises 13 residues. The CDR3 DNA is TGTGCCAGCCCCCAAGCCCCCCAAGAGACCCAGTACTTC. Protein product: CASPQAPQETQYF.

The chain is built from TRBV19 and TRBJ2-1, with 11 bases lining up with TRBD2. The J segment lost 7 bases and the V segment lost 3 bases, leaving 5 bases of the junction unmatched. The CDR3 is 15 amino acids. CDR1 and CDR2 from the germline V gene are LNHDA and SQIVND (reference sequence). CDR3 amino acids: CASSIPSGGWNEQFF. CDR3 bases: TGTGCCAGTAGTATTCCTAGCGGGGGGTGGAATGAGCAGTTCTTC.

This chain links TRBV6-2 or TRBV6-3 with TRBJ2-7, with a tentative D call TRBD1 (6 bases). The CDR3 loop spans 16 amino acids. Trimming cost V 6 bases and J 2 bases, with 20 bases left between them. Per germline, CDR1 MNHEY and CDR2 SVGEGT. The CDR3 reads CASSPPLRGSTYEQYF. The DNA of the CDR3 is TGTGCCAGCAGCCCCCCCCTGAGGGGGTCAACCTACGAGCAGTACTTC.

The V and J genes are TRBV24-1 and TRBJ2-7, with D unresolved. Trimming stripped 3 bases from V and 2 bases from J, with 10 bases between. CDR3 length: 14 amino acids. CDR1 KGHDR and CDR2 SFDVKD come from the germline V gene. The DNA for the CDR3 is TGTGCCACCAGTGATGTACAGAGCCCCTACGAGCAGTACTTC. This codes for CATSDVQSPYEQYF.